This TCR beta chain was sequenced for a study of blood T cell repertoires in COVID-19. Study at large: Samples representing acute and convalescent COVID-19 were sourced from the United States, Italy and Spain. The analysed material was cDNA or gDNA that came from T cells, B-cell-depleted T cells, or PBMCs.

V was trimmed by 6 bases and J by 1 base, leaving 4 bases between them. The CDR3 consists of 13 residues. Germline V gene lookup returns CDR1 MNHEY and CDR2 SMNVEV (reference sequence). This clone was recorded only once. Authors' data handling: Nucleated cell counts were estimated from reference gene primer amplification. Profiled with immunoSEQ multiplex PCR; TCRdb holds only in-frame clones, not every one. The V and J calls and clone size come from that table; D and trimming were worked out from the DNA. The sample yields roughly 300,000 clones, 85% seen once. The chain is built from TRBV27 and TRBJ2-6; D call uncertain. Specimen: peripheral blood. The sequence derives from a human donor in a cohort sampled during active COVID-19. CDR3 loop: CASRESGANVLTF. The DNA for the CDR3 is TGTGCCAGCAGGGAGTCTGGGGCCAACGTCCTGACTTTC. The full variable domain, in which reference TRBV27 and TRBJ2-6 provide the parts outside the CDR3, is EAQVTQNPRYLITVTGKKLTVTCSQNMNHEYMSWYRQDPGLGLRQIYYSMNVEVTDKGDVPEGYKVSRKEKRNFPLILESPSPNQTSLYFCASRESGANVLTFGAGSRLTVL.